This entry describes one TCR beta chain. Its cognate antigen is unknown. The PCR had 60 Vbeta and 13 Jbeta primers. The repertoire was sequenced with immunoSEQ multiplex PCR; TCRdb's copy has only in-frame clones and lacks some. The table includes a few hundred thousand clones, around 90% detected once. All the people who gave samples were healthy bone marrow donors. This sample is part of a study of cytomegalovirus exposure and HLA in healthy donors. Study results and limitations: The Asian-associated ancestry cluster reportedly had fewer N-insertions than the approximately 670-donor mean in a later analysis. A later analysis linked a missense variant in DCLRE1C to the trimming of TCR beta V and J genes.

Trimming pared 3 bases from V and 2 bases from J, leaving 16 bases between. CDR3 size: 16 residues. Per the germline V gene, CDR1 is SEHNR and CDR2 is FQNEAQ (reference sequence). The rearrangement joins TRBV7-9 to TRBJ1-2, with no clear D. The TCR sequence derives from a girl aged 2-10 years in good health and CMV-seronegative. The sample was PBMCs. The DNA for the CDR3 is TGTGCCAGCAGCTTTGGGGAGGGTCGCCTAAACTATGGCTACACCTTC. Amino acids: CASSFGEGRLNYGYTF.